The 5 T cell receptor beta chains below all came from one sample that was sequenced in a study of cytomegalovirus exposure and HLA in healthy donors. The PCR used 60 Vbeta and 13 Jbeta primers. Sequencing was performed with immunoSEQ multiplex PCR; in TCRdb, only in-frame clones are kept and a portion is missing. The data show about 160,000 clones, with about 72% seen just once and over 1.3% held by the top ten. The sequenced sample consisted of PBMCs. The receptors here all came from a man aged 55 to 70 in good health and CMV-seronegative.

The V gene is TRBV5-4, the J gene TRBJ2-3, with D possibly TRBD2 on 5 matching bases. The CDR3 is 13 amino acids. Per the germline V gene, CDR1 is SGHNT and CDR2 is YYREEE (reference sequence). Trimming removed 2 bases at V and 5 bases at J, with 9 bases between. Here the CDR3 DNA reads TGTGCCAGCAGCTTCACCGGGGAAGATACGCAGTATTTT. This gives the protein CASSFTGEDTQYF.

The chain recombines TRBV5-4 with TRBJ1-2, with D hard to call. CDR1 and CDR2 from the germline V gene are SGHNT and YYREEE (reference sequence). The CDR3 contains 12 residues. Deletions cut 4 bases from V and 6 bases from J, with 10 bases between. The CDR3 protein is CASSVSRDGYTF. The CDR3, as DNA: TGTGCCAGCAGCGTCTCGCGCGATGGCTACACCTTC.

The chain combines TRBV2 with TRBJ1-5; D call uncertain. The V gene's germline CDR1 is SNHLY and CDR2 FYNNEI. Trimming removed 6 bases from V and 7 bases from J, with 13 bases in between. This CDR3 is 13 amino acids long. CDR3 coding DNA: TGTGCCAGCAGCGACTCCGTCGCCCAGCCCCAGCATTTT. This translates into CASSDSVAQPQHF. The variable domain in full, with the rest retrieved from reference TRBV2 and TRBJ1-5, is EPEVTQTPSHQVTQMGQEVILRCVPISNHLYFYWYRQILGQKVEFLVSFYNNEISEKSEIFDDQFSVERPDGSNFTLKIRSTKLEDSAMYFCASSDSVAQPQHFGDGTRLSIL.

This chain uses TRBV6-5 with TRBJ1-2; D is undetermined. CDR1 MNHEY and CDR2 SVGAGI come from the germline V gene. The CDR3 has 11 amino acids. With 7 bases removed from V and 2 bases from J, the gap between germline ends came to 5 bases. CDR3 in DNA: TGTGCCAGCACAGTGAACTATGGCTACACCTTC. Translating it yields CASTVNYGYTF.

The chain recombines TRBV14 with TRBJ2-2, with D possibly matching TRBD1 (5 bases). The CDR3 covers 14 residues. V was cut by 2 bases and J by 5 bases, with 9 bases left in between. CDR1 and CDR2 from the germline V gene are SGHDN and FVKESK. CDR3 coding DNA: TGTGCCAGCAGCCAACAAGGGGCGACCGGGGAGCTGTTTTTT. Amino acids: CASSQQGATGELFF. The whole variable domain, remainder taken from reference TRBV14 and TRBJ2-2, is EAGVTQFPSHSVIEKGQTVTLRCDPISGHDNLYWYRRVMGKEIKFLLHFVKESKQDESGMPNNRFLAERTGGTYSTLKVQPAELEDSGVYFCASSQQGATGELFFGEGSRLTVL.